This TCR beta chain was observed in a study of a mutant IDH1 vaccine in newly diagnosed glioma. Specified time point: week 11, during vaccination. What each vaccine dose contained was 300 ug of mutant IDH1 20-mer peptide, accompanied by topical imiquimod. Tumors from donors were new WHO grade 3 or 4 IDH1-mutant astrocytomas with ATRX loss. Generated by immunoSEQ multiplex PCR, the TCRdb table keeps only in-frame clones and is missing some. The sample consists of 35,000 to 50,000 clones, 80% to 85% of them appearing once. The germline V gene has CDR1 LNHNV and CDR2 YYDKDF (reference sequence). V lost 0 bases and J lost 10, with 12 bases in between. CDR3 size: 13 residues. This clone was seen only a few times. Its antigen is unknown.

Material: PBMCs, obtained from a glioma patient whose treatment included an IDH1 peptide vaccine. The gene calls are TRBV15 and TRBJ1-1; TRBD1 is a possible D gene (5 bases). The TCR sequence derives from a man aged 40-49 years with glioma. CDR3 bases: TGTGCCACCAGCAGAGAAGGGGATGGTGCAGCTTTCTTT. Its protein product is CATSREGDGAAFF. Complete variable domain (other parts from reference TRBV15 and TRBJ1-1): DAMVIQNPRYQVTQFGKPVTLSCSQTLNHNVMYWYQQKSSQAPKLLFHYYDKDFNNEADTPDNFQSRRPNTSFCFLDIRSPGLGDTAMYLCATSREGDGAAFFGQGTRLTVV.